This T cell receptor (beta chain) originates from a study of neoadjuvant anti-PD-1 for oral cavity cancer (dated by TCRdb to about 2021). Context from the whole study: Before undergoing curative-intent surgical resection, most patients got three to four biweekly nivolumab doses at 3 mg/kg. A fourth nivolumab dose was given around day 43 to patients without progression, and definitive surgical resection was performed in those patients on days 50-56. The parent correlative cohort included roughly 13 patients, with an approximately 30% response rate. Under RECIST 1.1, patients with complete response, partial response or stable disease were classed as responders, and patients with progression were classed as non-responders. Summary of the overall study and its limitations: A higher pretreatment blood Treg/Th17 ratio correlated with both higher pretreatment blood TCRbeta clonality and lower post-treatment tumor TCRbeta clonality. Only three patients per response group were included in the TCR analyses, and larger cohorts for validation were called for by the authors. After neoadjuvant nivolumab, T cell clonality (Gini index) in PBMCs was significantly higher in non-responders than in responders.

Inclusive of the bounding cysteine and phenylalanine, the CDR3 is 13 residues long. Solely the CDR3 DNA is kept, with 39 bases framed from the first base. Taken from the germline V gene (reference sequence), the CDR1 and CDR2 loops are GTSNPN and SVGIG. Ends trimmed: V by 5 bases, J by 4 bases; bases unmatched to a gene: 5. PBMC libraries used mostly approximately 450 ng of input genomic DNA for deep sequencing, with six replicates per sample. The immunoSEQ hsTCRbeta kit was used to prepare TCRbeta libraries according to the manufacturer's instructions. Sequencing of the completed libraries took place using an Illumina NovaSeq 6000 S4 flow cell after they had been pooled to around 2.7 nM. Regarding the original processing steps: Raw data preprocessing and quality control were performed with the immunoSEQ Analyzer. The analysis was restricted to productive rearrangements, with each unique CDR3 amino acid sequence defining a clonotype. Repertoire clonality was estimated as the Gini-Simpson index, which was calculated using the R package tcR. Student's t test was used to compare Gini indices, and Pearson correlation was used to assess associations with tumor size change. Held by TCRdb, this immuneACCESS table contains in-frame sequences only and omits some clones. Under half of the omission traces to an unresolved V gene where checked; the cause of the rest is unknown. V and J calls plus clone size are reproduced from that table; the DNA served to infer D and trimming. A total of 15,000 to 20,000 clones appear in this sample, roughly 66% of them only once. Roughly 2.5% of the sample is taken by the ten largest.

Per the publication, the time point label means: before neoadjuvant nivolumab. Patients were newly diagnosed with stage II-IVA oral cavity squamous cell carcinoma and had received no prior systemic or radiation treatment. Everyone in the cohort had locally advanced, HPV-negative oral cavity squamous cell carcinoma. Peripheral blood mononuclear cells were analyzed directly and were not maintained or expanded in culture. The samples were drawn from a longitudinal correlative study tied to a single-arm phase II trial testing neoadjuvant nivolumab in oral cavity squamous cell carcinoma. Genomic DNA-based TCRbeta sequencing was performed on subject-matched pre- and post-treatment PBMCs and tumors from three responders and three non-responders. Peripheral blood mononuclear cells were collected before nivolumab treatment and again after treatment, at the time of surgery. Genomic DNA was isolated from PBMCs using the Maxwell RSC DNA from Cells kit.

This clone was detected a few times. It lacks a known antigen. No clone much larger than this one lies a single base away; base qualities are absent. This specimen was PBMCs, taken before nivolumab (anti-PD-1) treatment. The receptor was derived from a person aged 40 to 85 with oral cavity squamous cell carcinoma. Recombination linked TRBV30 to TRBJ1-5; 7 middle bases align to TRBD1. The sequenced DNA is TGTGCCTGGCGACAGGGTTCTAATCAGCCCCAGCATTTT. It is translated as CAWRQGSNQPQHF.